Listed here are 31 T cell receptor beta chains from one sample, sequenced in a study of blood T cell repertoires in COVID-19. Assay used: immunoSEQ multiplex PCR; TCRdb lists only in-frame clones, some missing. Of 140,000 or so clones listed, more than 75% are singletons. Sequencing input: peripheral blood. Receptors were obtained from a man between 50 and 59 years old who had recovered from COVID-19.

This chain links TRBV4-2 with TRBJ2-2; possible D gene TRBD1, 5 bases. In germline, CDR1 is LGHNA, CDR2 YNFKEQ. CDR3 length equals 15 residues. The V end was cut by 4 bases, the J end by 3 bases, with 12 bases between. The CDR3 protein is CASSRIQGDTGELFF. Here the CDR3 DNA reads TGTGCCAGCAGCCGAATCCAGGGTGACACCGGGGAGCTGTTTTTT.

The chain joins TRBV19 to TRBJ2-3; possible D gene TRBD1, 6 bases. Per germline, CDR1 LNHDA and CDR2 SQIVND (reference sequence). Trimming shortened V by 5 bases and J by 4 bases, and 16 bases separated the two germline ends. The CDR3 is 15 amino acids. In DNA form, the CDR3 reads TGTGCCAGTAGTGAGTGGGCAGGGGACGCAGATACGCAGTATTTT. Residues: CASSEWAGDADTQYF.

The chain links TRBV6-2 or TRBV6-3 to TRBJ2-3, with 11 bases matching TRBD2. V lost 0 bases to trimming and J lost 5 bases; unmatched junction nucleotides: 10. Germline CDR1 reads MNHEY; CDR2 reads SVGEGT. The CDR3 is 18 amino acids. CDR3 sequence reads: CASSYSRSTSGGVDTQYF. In DNA form, the CDR3 reads TGTGCCAGCAGTTACTCGAGGAGCACTAGCGGGGGCGTAGATACGCAGTATTTT.

The chain is built from TRBV5-1 and TRBJ2-5; 13 bases line up with TRBD2. The CDR3 totals 16 residues. CDR1 is SGHRS, CDR2 YFSETQ, per germline. Trimming cost V 1 base and J 5 bases; bases outside gene matches: 5. The CDR3: CASSLTSGGVAETQYF. As DNA, the CDR3 is TGCGCCAGCAGCTTGACTAGCGGGGGGGTCGCGGAGACCCAGTACTTC.

This clone appeared a few times. The chain employs TRBV7-9 and TRBJ2-1; TRBD2 agrees at 15 bases. Per germline, CDR1 SEHNR and CDR2 FQNEAQ (reference sequence). With 0 bases clipped from V and 5 bases from J, the junction kept 8 bases outside the gene matches. The CDR3 totals 19 residues. The CDR3 loop reads CASSLALTRTSGGDNEQFF. The CDR3 DNA follows: TGTGCCAGCAGCTTAGCCTTGACCCGGACTAGCGGGGGGGACAATGAGCAGTTCTTC.

The chain joins TRBV4-2 to TRBJ1-2; 7 bases map to TRBD1. There are 16 residues in the CDR3. Per the germline V gene, CDR1 is LGHNA and CDR2 is YNFKEQ. The V gene end was trimmed by 4 bases and the J gene end by 5 bases; junction bases not matched to a gene: 13. The CDR3 is CASSPQRLQGVYGYTF. In DNA, the CDR3 is TGTGCCAGCAGCCCGCAAAGGTTGCAGGGGGTATATGGCTACACCTTC.

In its sample, this clone was seen once. The J gene is TRBJ2-7, the V gene TRBV7-9; TRBD1 agrees at 11 bases. Germline V gene lookup returns CDR1 SEHNR and CDR2 FQNEAQ (reference sequence). After removal of 4 bases from V and 3 bases from J, the junction contained 5 bases not matched to a gene. The CDR3 length is 15 residues. CDR3: CASSSTGTGGYEQYF. In DNA form, the CDR3 reads TGTGCCAGCAGCTCGACCGGGACAGGGGGCTACGAGCAGTACTTC.

The chain links TRBV19 to TRBJ1-4; D not resolved. CDR1 LNHDA and CDR2 SQIVND come from the germline V gene (reference sequence). Trimming shortened V by 6 bases and J by 0 bases, and 2 bases separated the two germline ends. The CDR3 spans 12 residues. The CDR3 DNA reads as TGTGCCAGTAGCACAACTAATGAAAAACTGTTTTTT. This sequence encodes CASSTTNEKLFF.

The rearrangement joins TRBV19 to TRBJ2-7; TRBD2 matches 10 bases. This CDR3 has 18 residues. Trimming cost V 4 bases and J 0 bases; bases outside gene matches: 12. CDR1 is LNHDA and CDR2 is SQIVND in the germline V gene (reference sequence). The CDR3 loop reads CASSRGAGGPLLSYEQYF. The CDR3 region has the DNA TGTGCCAGTAGTAGAGGAGCGGGGGGGCCGTTACTCTCCTACGAGCAGTACTTC.

The chain has TRBV15 and TRBJ2-3; 11 bases agree with TRBD2. The CDR3 sequence is 16 residues long. The V segment lost 0 bases and the J segment 6 bases; nucleotides outside the gene matches: 5. Germline assignment: CDR1 LNHNV and CDR2 YYDKDF (reference sequence). The CDR3 nucleotides read TGTGCCACCAGCAGAGATGTCGCTAGCGGGGGGGATACGCAGTATTTT. Amino acids: CATSRDVASGGDTQYF.

The V and J genes are TRBV6-2 or TRBV6-3 and TRBJ1-1, with 9 bases matching TRBD1. Per germline, CDR1 MNHEY and CDR2 SVGEGT. The CDR3 runs 14 residues. V lost 6 bases, J lost 5 bases, and 7 bases stayed unmatched. The CDR3 coding sequence is TGTGCCAGCAGCACCGGACAGGGGATAACTGAAGCTTTCTTT. This translates into CASSTGQGITEAFF.

This chain connects TRBV6-2 or TRBV6-3 to TRBJ1-6; TRBD1 aligns across 9 bases. Per the germline V gene, CDR1 is MNHEY and CDR2 is SVGEGT. V lost 2 bases and J lost 10; bases outside the gene matches: 12. The CDR3 is 17 amino acids. The CDR3 loop reads CASSYTPGTGLPSPLHF. CDR3 coding DNA: TGTGCCAGCAGTTACACTCCCGGGACAGGGTTACCGTCACCCCTCCACTTT.

The J gene is TRBJ1-6, the V gene TRBV4-3; unclear D gene. Trimming removed 5 bases at V and 9 bases at J, with 14 bases between. This CDR3 is 14 amino acids long. Germline loops: CDR1 LGHNA, CDR2 YSLEER. The CDR3 protein is CASSFENGRSPLHF. CDR3 in DNA: TGCGCCAGCAGCTTTGAAAATGGGCGTTCACCCCTCCACTTT.

This chain links TRBV5-4 with TRBJ2-7; unclear D gene. V was clipped by 3 bases and J by 5 bases, with 15 bases between them. Germline CDR1 is SGHNT and CDR2 is YYREEE (reference sequence). There are 14 residues in the CDR3. The CDR3 DNA sequence: TGTGCCAGCAGCTCGTCCCGAGGCGGCGACGAGCAGTACTTC. It specifies CASSSSRGGDEQYF.

This clone was detected only a few times. The chain employs TRBV6-5 and TRBJ2-3; D may be TRBD2 (7 bases). Germline assignment: CDR1 MNHEY and CDR2 SVGAGI. This CDR3 is built from 14 residues. V was clipped by 5 bases and J by 5 bases, with 14 bases between them. DNA of the CDR3: TGTGCCAGCAGTAGGGGGGTAGCGGGAGATACGCAGTATTTT. Protein product: CASSRGVAGDTQYF.

V usage is TRBV27 and J usage is TRBJ2-7; the D gene is possibly TRBD1 (5 bases). Germline CDR1 and CDR2: MNHEY and SMNVEV (reference sequence). This CDR3 comprises 16 residues. The V end was cut by 5 bases, the J end by 0 bases, with 17 bases between. The CDR3 sequence: CASSPDLQGISYEQYF. The CDR3 DNA reads as TGTGCCAGCAGTCCCGATCTTCAGGGTATCTCCTACGAGCAGTACTTC.

The CDR3 DNA is TGTGCCAGTAGTAGTACAGGGGAGACCCAGTACTTC. Its protein product is CASSSTGETQYF. V gene TRBV19 combines with J gene TRBJ2-5; possible D gene TRBD1, 6 bases. The CDR3 totals 12 residues. The V end was cut by 4 bases, the J end by 5 bases, with 8 bases between. The germline V gene has CDR1 LNHDA and CDR2 SQIVND (reference sequence).

V usage is TRBV19 and J usage is TRBJ2-7, with D possibly TRBD1 on 6 matching bases. This CDR3 region has 15 residues. V was cut by 6 bases and J by 4 bases, with 19 bases left in between. Germline lookup yields CDR1 LNHDA and CDR2 SQIVND (reference sequence). CDR3 nucleotides: TGTGCCAGTAGAAGGGACCGGGACATACGTTACGAGCAGTACTTC. Amino acids: CASRRDRDIRYEQYF. Full variable domain (outside the CDR3, taken from reference TRBV19 and TRBJ2-7): DGGITQSPKYLFRKEGQNVTLSCEQNLNHDAMYWYRQDPGQGLRLIYYSQIVNDFQKGDIAEGYSVSREKKESFPLTVTSAQKNPTAFYLCASRRDRDIRYEQYFGPGTRLTVT.

The V gene is TRBV20-1, the J gene TRBJ2-2; D is undetermined. Germline V gene sequence: CDR1 DFQATT, CDR2 SNEGSKA (reference sequence). Trimming took off 3 bases at V and 0 bases at J, with 8 bases between the two ends. The length of the CDR3 is 14 residues. The CDR3 bases are TGCAGTGCTAGTCGGCAGGCGAACACCGGGGAGCTGTTTTTT. Residues: CSASRQANTGELFF.

The V gene is TRBV30, the J gene TRBJ1-2; D is unresolved. Germline CDR1 reads GTSNPN; CDR2 reads SVGIG (reference sequence). V shed 1 base and J shed 7 bases, with 4 bases lying between them. The CDR3 has 10 residues. The CDR3 protein is CAWSGGGYTF. The CDR3 region has the DNA TGTGCCTGGAGTGGCGGTGGCTACACCTTC.

The genes are TRBV7-2 and TRBJ1-2; D is possibly TRBD1 (5 bases). With 5 bases removed from V and 5 bases from J, the gap between germline ends came to 15 bases. Germline V gene data show CDR1 as SGHTA and CDR2 as FQGNSA. The CDR3 is 14 residues long. The CDR3 loop is CASSKMDTIYGYTF. DNA of the CDR3: TGTGCCAGCAGCAAGATGGACACGATATATGGCTACACCTTC. The full variable domain, its missing parts supplied by reference TRBV7-2 and TRBJ1-2, is GAGVSQSPSNKVTEKGKDVELRCDPISGHTALYWYRQSLGQGLEFLIYFQGNSAPDKSGLPSDRFSAERTGGSVSTLTIQRTQQEDSAVYLCASSKMDTIYGYTFGSGTRLTVV.

There are a few counts of this clone. The CDR3 protein is CASIQGQGAGELFF. In DNA form, the CDR3 reads TGTGCCAGCATTCAGGGACAGGGAGCCGGGGAGCTGTTTTTT. V is TRBV6-6 and J is TRBJ2-2; 9 bases match TRBD1. CDR3 length: 14 amino acids. Germline CDR1 and CDR2: MNHNY and SVGAGI (reference sequence). J gave up 6 bases and V 7 bases, and 6 bases lay outside the gene matches.

This CDR3 is CASSFNGNTEAFF. The CDR3 coding sequence is TGTGCCAGCAGCTTTAACGGGAACACTGAAGCTTTCTTT. The V gene is TRBV7-2, the J gene TRBJ1-1; D not certain. Germline-derived CDR1 and CDR2 are SGHTA and FQGNSA. Trimming pared 3 bases from V and 1 base from J, leaving 6 bases between. The CDR3 is 13 amino acids.

Only one count was recorded for this clone. The V call is TRBV9, the J call TRBJ1-2, with TRBD1 matching over 10 bases. Germline trimming cut 0 bases from V and 4 bases from J; bases unmatched to any gene: 9. Germline CDR1 SGDLS, CDR2 YYNGEE. This CDR3 is built from 17 residues. The CDR3 is CASSVGRGDRGGYGYTF. The DNA for the CDR3 is TGTGCCAGCAGCGTAGGTCGGGGGGACAGGGGCGGCTATGGCTACACCTTC.

This clone appeared a single time. The chain links TRBV12-5 to TRBJ1-2, with D maybe TRBD1 (5 bases). CDR1 and CDR2 (germline): LGHNT, FRNRAP. V was pared by 6 bases and J by 8 bases, with 13 bases between. The CDR3 runs 12 residues. The CDR3 DNA reads TGTGCTAGTGGCCCCACAGGTCTCGGCTACACCTTC. This sequence encodes CASGPTGLGYTF. The full variable domain, its missing parts supplied by reference TRBV12-5 and TRBJ1-2, is DARVTQTPRHKVTEMGQEVTMRCQPILGHNTVFWYRQTMMQGLELLAYFRNRAPLDDSGMPKDRFSAEMPDATLATLKIQPSEPRDSAVYFCASGPTGLGYTFGSGTRLTVV.

V and J are TRBV12-3 or TRBV12-4 and TRBJ2-5; D uncertain. V dropped 5 bases and J dropped 5 bases, with 12 bases sitting between them. The CDR3 length is 13 residues. This CDR3 is CASSTPPGETQYF. CDR3 sequence (DNA): TGTGCCAGCAGTACCCCCCCCGGGGAGACCCAGTACTTC.

This clone has at least ten counts. The chain links TRBV5-1 to TRBJ1-1; the D is unclear. CDR3 length equals 15 residues. V was trimmed by 0 bases and J by 6 bases, leaving 15 bases between them. CDR1 is SGHRS and CDR2 is YFSETQ in the germline V gene. The CDR3 here is CASSLGRSGISEAFF. The DNA of the CDR3 is TGCGCCAGCAGCTTGGGACGTTCGGGGATATCTGAAGCTTTCTTT.

This rearrangement joins TRBV6-5 to TRBJ2-7, with D possibly being TRBD1 (6 bases). The V gene's germline CDR1 is MNHEY and CDR2 SVGAGI. This CDR3 comprises 14 residues. V lost 7 bases to trimming and J lost 0 bases, with 13 bases between them. In DNA, the CDR3 is TGTGCCAGCATACAGGGTACAAGCTCCTACGAGCAGTACTTC. Translated: CASIQGTSSYEQYF.

Regarding this clone: At one boundary the junction diverges from the germline segment, which might be a read error. V is TRBV12-3 or TRBV12-4 and J is TRBJ2-7; D unresolved. This CDR3 is built from 12 residues. In DNA form, the CDR3 reads TGTGCCAGCAGTCACAGCTCCTGCGAGCAGTACTTC. It codes for CASSHSSCEQYF.

The chain carries TRBV5-5 and TRBJ1-4, with D possibly being TRBD1 (5 bases). The CDR3 extends over 13 amino acids. The germline V gene has CDR1 SGHKS and CDR2 YYEKEE (reference sequence). Trimming shortened V by 2 bases and J by 13 bases, and 15 bases separated the two germline ends. The CDR3 region is CASSFDSGGGLFF. The CDR3 coding sequence is TGTGCCAGCAGCTTTGATTCCGGGGGAGGACTGTTTTTT.

This chain uses TRBV27 with TRBJ1-1; TRBD1 agrees at 10 bases. The CDR3 consists of 14 residues. Germline CDR1 reads MNHEY; CDR2 reads SMNVEV (reference sequence). With 5 bases clipped from V and 5 bases from J, the junction kept 5 bases outside the gene matches. The DNA for the CDR3 is TGTGCCAGCAGTCCCGGGACAGGGGTTACTGAAGCTTTCTTT. It yields the protein CASSPGTGVTEAFF.